This entry features one TCR beta chain sequence. TCRdb passed the 5' RACE reads through MiXCR, listing each CDR3 protein once. Here the sample spans fewer than 55,000 distinct CDR3 sequences, 9.5% to 12% being singletons. V was pared by 4 bases and J by 2 bases, with 15 bases between. The CDR3 has 15 residues. Germline CDR1 is SGHVS and CDR2 is FQNEAQ. The data originate from a study of early T cells in non-severe SARS-CoV-2 infection. The sequence was obtained from an adult who was a healthcare worker with PCR-confirmed SARS-CoV-2 infection or an uninfected control (not recorded which). Sequencing was performed on whole blood. This chain uses TRBV7-8 with TRBJ2-7; weak D call: TRBD1 (5 bases). The CDR3 region is CASSSRRDRPYEQYF. DNA of the CDR3: TGTGCCAGCAGCTCCCGCCGAGACAGACCCTACGAGCAGTACTTC.